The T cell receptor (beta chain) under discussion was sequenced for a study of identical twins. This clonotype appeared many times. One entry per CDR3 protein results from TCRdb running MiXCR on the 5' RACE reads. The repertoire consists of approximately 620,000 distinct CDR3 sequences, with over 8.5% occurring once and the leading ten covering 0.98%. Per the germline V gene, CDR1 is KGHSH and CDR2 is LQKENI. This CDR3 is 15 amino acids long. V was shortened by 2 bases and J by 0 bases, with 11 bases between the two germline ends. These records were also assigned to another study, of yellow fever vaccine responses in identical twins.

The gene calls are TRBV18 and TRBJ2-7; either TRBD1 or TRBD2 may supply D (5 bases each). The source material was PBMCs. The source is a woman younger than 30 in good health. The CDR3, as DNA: TGTGCCAGCTCACCAGGGGACCTACTCTCCTACGAGCAGTACTTC. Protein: CASSPGDLLSYEQYF.